Following are 21 T cell receptor beta chains from one sample sequenced in a study of regulatory T cells in long-lasting Graves disease. Noted time point: newly diagnosed GD, antithyroid drugs for less than 3 months. RNA from PBMCs was the source of the TCR library. For TCR beta, libraries came from iRepertoire HTBI primers and Arm-PCR of CDR3 regions. TCRdb analysed the multiplex PCR reads with MiXCR anew, one entry per CDR3 protein. The table records hundreds of thousands of distinct CDR3 sequences, roughly 13% of them present only once. The sample was also reused in another study, on T cells in Graves' hyperthyroidism and ophthalmopathy.

The specimen comprised peripheral blood mononuclear cells (PBMCs), sampled at new diagnosis, from a patient treated with antithyroid drugs. Receptors originate from a man aged 30 to 45 with Graves disease.

This clonotype was seen a few times. The V call is TRBV13, the J call TRBJ1-2; 10 bases are shared with TRBD1. The CDR3 is 16 amino acids. V was clipped by 0 bases and J by 6 bases; unmatched bases: 7. The germline V gene has CDR1 PRHDT and CDR2 FYEKMQ (reference sequence). The CDR3 protein is CASSLGTGGVGNGYTF. CDR3 bases: TGTGCCAGCAGCTTAGGGACAGGGGGCGTGGGAAATGGCTACACCTTC.

This chain joins TRBV3-1 and TRBJ2-1; TRBD2 matches at 13 bases. V lost 5 bases, J lost 8 bases, and 9 bases stayed unmatched. Germline values: CDR1 LGHDT, CDR2 YNNKEL (reference sequence). The CDR3 extends over 16 amino acids. Here the CDR3 DNA reads TGTGCCAGCAGCGCGGGACTAGCGGGGAGGGGCGATGAGCAGTTCTTC. Amino acids: CASSAGLAGRGDEQFF.

This clonotype occurred a few times. The V and J genes are TRBV12-5 and TRBJ2-1; 7 nucleotides align to TRBD2. The CDR3 totals 16 residues. J lost 10 bases, V lost 1 base, and 13 bases had no gene match. Per germline, CDR1 LGHNT and CDR2 FRNRAP. The CDR3 loop reads CASGLGGLFADREQFF. CDR3 nucleotides: TGTGCTAGTGGTTTGGGGGGACTATTCGCCGACAGAGAGCAGTTCTTC. Full variable domain (missing parts from reference TRBV12-5 and TRBJ2-1): DARVTQTPRHKVTEMGQEVTMRCQPILGHNTVFWYRQTMMQGLELLAYFRNRAPLDDSGMPKDRFSAEMPDATLATLKIQPSEPRDSAVYFCASGLGGLFADREQFFGPGTRLTVL.

Worth noting for this clonotype: A single base is all that separates this from a far larger clone, so a read error is likely. The chain recombines TRBV12-3 or TRBV12-4 with TRBJ2-7; no clear D. This CDR3 has 15 residues. V lost 5 bases and J 5 bases, leaving 19 bases between the germline ends. The CDR3 bases are TGTGCCAGCAGTCCCGACATCGTGGCGGATGACGAGCAGTACTTC. This sequence encodes CASSPDIVADDEQYF.

In its sample, this clonotype was seen a few times. This sequence joins TRBV13 and TRBJ2-1; D could derive from TRBD1 or TRBD2 (5 bases each). V was cut by 3 bases and J by 9 bases, with 9 bases left in between. The CDR3 totals 12 residues. The germline V gene has CDR1 PRHDT and CDR2 FYEKMQ (reference sequence). The CDR3 sequence is CASSFRETEQFF. CDR3 in DNA: TGTGCCAGCAGCTTCAGGGAGACTGAGCAGTTCTTC.

This chain joins TRBV27 and TRBJ1-5; 8 bases are a match to TRBD1. Germline loops: CDR1 MNHEY, CDR2 SMNVEV (reference sequence). Germline trimming cut 4 bases from V and 0 bases from J; bases unmatched to any gene: 5. There are 16 residues in the CDR3. CDR3 DNA sequence: TGTGCCAGCAGTTCTTGGGACAGGACTAGCAATCAGCCCCAGCATTTT. Residues: CASSSWDRTSNQPQHF.

This clonotype was observed many times. V and J are TRBV29-1 and TRBJ2-7; D possibly matches TRBD1 or TRBD2 (5 bases each). The CDR3 is made up of 17 amino acids. Trimming stripped 1 base from V and 1 base from J, with 20 bases between. Germline loops: CDR1 SQVTM, CDR2 ANQGSEA. As DNA, the CDR3 is TGCAGCGTTGAAGGACATGAAAAGGGGAGAGGATCCTACGAGCAGTACTTC. It specifies CSVEGHEKGRGSYEQYF.

This clonotype was recorded many times. The chain has TRBV6-1 and TRBJ2-7; no firm D call. The CDR3 has 12 residues. From germline, CDR1 is MNHNS and CDR2 SASEGT. Between the trimmed V and J ends, which lost 7 bases and 2 bases, there was a span of 9 bases. The CDR3 bases are TGTGCCAGCATGGTCAGCCCCTACGAGCAGTACTTC. This gives the protein CASMVSPYEQYF.

The chain employs TRBV30 and TRBJ2-7, with D possibly TRBD2 on 7 matching bases. Germline-derived CDR1 and CDR2 are GTSNPN and SVGIG (reference sequence). The CDR3 runs to 12 residues. The DNA of the CDR3 is TGTGCTTCAACATGGGGGGGGGCTGAGCAGTACTTC. As protein: CASTWGGAEQYF.

This clonotype was seen repeatedly, ten times or more. The junction departs from germline at one end; a sequencing error may be responsible. This chain links TRBV12-3 or TRBV12-4 with TRBJ2-1; 11 bases map to TRBD2. The DNA end is a closer match to TRBJ2-5, so the J assignment may be wrong. There are 15 residues in the CDR3. CDR3 sequence reads: CASSLAGGYGETQYF. The CDR3 DNA is TGTGCCAGCAGTCTAGCGGGAGGTTATGGGGAGACCCAGTACTTC.

This rearrangement joins TRBV24-1 to TRBJ2-3; 9 positions agree with TRBD1. J gave up 1 base and V 3 bases, and 1 base lay outside the gene matches. CDR3 size: 15 residues. Germline CDR1 reads KGHDR; CDR2 reads SFDVKD. The CDR3 DNA reads as TGTGCCACCAGTGATACAGGGGGCCGCACAGATACGCAGTATTTT. Translating it yields CATSDTGGRTDTQYF.

This CDR3 reads CASSHRDRGREKLFF. As DNA, the CDR3 is TGCGCCAGCAGCCACCGGGACAGGGGGCGGGAAAAACTGTTTTTT. This chain uses TRBV5-1 with TRBJ1-4; 12 bases fit TRBD1. CDR1 is SGHRS, CDR2 YFSETQ, per germline. The CDR3 is 15 residues long. The trim removed 4 bases at V and 8 bases at J, leaving 6 bases unmatched.

This clonotype was observed a handful of times. The rearrangement uses TRBV4-1 and TRBJ1-1; D is uncertain. The germline gives CDR1 MGHRA, CDR2 YSYEKL. The CDR3 consists of 14 residues. V dropped 0 bases and J dropped 2 bases, with 7 bases sitting between them. In DNA, the CDR3 is TGCGCCAGCAGCCAAGAAGAATTTAACACTGAAGCTTTCTTT. Encoded protein: CASSQEEFNTEAFF.

This clonotype appeared many times. This chain connects TRBV15 to TRBJ1-4; D remains ambiguous. V lost 3 bases and J lost 7, with 3 bases in between. The germline V gene has CDR1 LNHNV and CDR2 YYDKDF (reference sequence). The CDR3 loop spans 11 amino acids. The CDR3 sequence: CATSSGEKLFF. For the CDR3, the DNA is TGTGCCACCAGCAGTGGTGAAAAACTGTTTTTT.

The chain uses TRBV7-9 and TRBJ2-5; D uncertain. Trimming cost V 5 bases and J 5 bases, with 9 bases left between them. Germline loops: CDR1 SEHNR, CDR2 FQNEAQ (reference sequence). This CDR3 comprises 12 residues. The DNA of the CDR3 is TGTGCCAGCAGCGCTTGGTTGGAGACCCAGTACTTC. This gives the protein CASSAWLETQYF.

V and J are TRBV5-1 and TRBJ2-1, with 13 bases fitting TRBD2. V was pared by 6 bases and J by 9 bases, with 9 bases of the junction left unmatched. Germline V CDR1 and CDR2: SGHRS, YFSETQ. This CDR3 region has 15 residues. The CDR3 DNA is TGCGCCAGCACAAGACTAGCGGGAGGAGTAAGTGAGCAGTTCTTC. It codes for CASTRLAGGVSEQFF.

This clonotype was observed a few times. This sequence joins TRBV24-1 and TRBJ2-3, with D perhaps assigned TRBD1 or TRBD2 (7 bases each). Germline V CDR1 and CDR2: KGHDR, SFDVKD. The germline V and J ends were trimmed by 3 bases and 2 bases, with 20 bases remaining between them. The CDR3 has 18 residues. The CDR3, as DNA: TGTGCCACCAGTGATCTTGCGGGGGACAGCTTTTTCACAGATACGCAGTATTTT. It encodes CATSDLAGDSFFTDTQYF.

This clonotype was counted many times. V is TRBV27 and J is TRBJ1-4, with D hard to call. Germline lookup yields CDR1 MNHEY and CDR2 SMNVEV (reference sequence). CDR3 size: 14 residues. V lost 0 bases and J lost 7, with 9 bases in between. CDR3 residues: CASSLSRAGEKLFF. In DNA, the CDR3 is TGTGCCAGCAGTTTATCGCGGGCGGGTGAAAAACTGTTTTTT.

This clonotype was observed a handful of times. V gene TRBV20-1 combines with J gene TRBJ2-2, with 9 bases lining up with TRBD2. Germline V gives CDR1 DFQATT, CDR2 SNEGSKA (reference sequence). V was clipped by 5 bases and J by 1 base; unmatched bases: 5. There are 15 residues in the CDR3. Here the CDR3 reads CSAPETSGNTGELFF. The CDR3 DNA reads as TGCAGTGCTCCTGAGACTAGCGGGAACACCGGGGAGCTGTTTTTT.

This clonotype has ten or more counts. The chain is built from TRBV12-3 or TRBV12-4 and TRBJ1-2, with D tentatively TRBD1 (5 bases). This CDR3 spans 13 amino acids. Trimming stripped 1 base from V and 6 bases from J, with 9 bases between. The CDR3, as DNA: TGTGCCAGCAGTTTAGTACGGGGGGATGGCTACACCTTC. Translating gives CASSLVRGDGYTF.

This clonotype has more than one count but fewer than ten. The chain couples TRBV19 to TRBJ2-6; D is unresolved. The length of the CDR3 is 15 residues. Per the germline V gene, CDR1 is LNHDA and CDR2 is SQIVND (reference sequence). Trimming stripped 7 bases from V and 0 bases from J, with 10 bases between. The CDR3 reads CASTPLGSGANVLTF. The CDR3 DNA follows: TGTGCCAGTACACCCTTAGGCTCTGGGGCCAACGTCCTGACTTTC.